This TCR beta chain was documented in a study of blood T cell repertoires in COVID-19 (dated by TCRdb to about 2020). Describing the broader study: Collaborator samples came from the United States, Italy and Spain and covered acute and convalescent phases of COVID-19. The material from the prospective study consisted of cDNA or gDNA derived from T cells, B-cell-depleted T cells, or PBMCs. The dataset comprised deeply sampled blood TCRbeta repertoires from subjects exposed to, actively infected with, or recovered from COVID-19. The repertoires were made available in a free public database intended to serve as a resource for research on the immune response to SARS-CoV-2. The samples were drawn from two sources: the first 160 participants of the ongoing ImmuneRACE study, and approximately 1,300 subjects contributed by 6 global collaborators. A de-identified subject ID, COVID-19 status, age in years and sex were almost always included in the sample metadata. Where available, HLA class I and class II types were taken from metadata supplied by the sample provider and were not determined by assay-based typing.

Paper-wide results and their limitations: The quantity of clinical and demographic metadata differed by source and by participant and was supplied without curation.

For this clone: Its antigen specificity is not known. Within one base of it there is no much larger clone, and no base qualities were kept. The sample contains more than one DNA sequence encoding this CDR3.

The CDR3 numbers 13 residues from cysteine through phenylalanine. Solely the CDR3 DNA is kept, with 39 bases framed from the first base. From a lookup of the germline V gene, CDR1 and CDR2 are SGHRS and YFSETQ. The germline ends are 6 bases apart after V is trimmed by 1 base and J by 1 base. Enrolling through a virtual design, the prospective study's participants ranged in age from about 18 to 89 years and lived across 24 United States geographic areas. In the prospective study, participants were assigned to cohorts based on the clinical history participants reported in a screening survey and a study questionnaire. Exposed participants had been in contact, within 2 weeks of entering the study, with a person who had a PCR-confirmed or clinician-diagnosed case of COVID-19. In the prospective study, whole blood, serum and a nasopharyngeal or oropharyngeal swab were collected from each participant by mobile phlebotomists. Additional blood draws and questionnaires over an approximately 2-month period could optionally be provided by prospective study participants. Before DNA extraction, prospective study blood samples were shipped either frozen or at room temperature.

TCRbeta CDR3 regions were amplified from genomic DNA by means of the immunoSEQ Assay, a bias-controlled multiplex PCR. The authors' analysis ran thus. The number of nucleated cells in each sample was estimated from the amplification of reference gene primers within the assay. To quantify the absolute abundance of each unique TCRbeta CDR3 rearrangement, sequence reads were collapsed and filtered. For each sample, productive Simpson clonality was calculated as the square root of Simpson's diversity index across productive rearrangements. In its TCRdb copy, this immuneACCESS table keeps in-frame sequences only and misses some clones. Where compared with another copy, unresolved V genes explain less than half of these, and the others have no known cause. That table is the source of V, J and clone size, and D and trimming were worked out from the DNA. The table for this sample lists around 160,000 clones; around 90% of them were counted only once. The ten largest clonotypes hold approximately 3.8% of the sample.

The TCR was taken from a woman aged 40 to 50 who had been exposed to COVID-19. The rearrangement joined TRBV5-1 to TRBJ2-7; the best D guess is TRBD1, with 5 bases matching. Sequenced sample: PBMCs or T cells enriched from blood (not recorded which). CDR3 reads: CASSLQGSYEQYF. The DNA reads as follows: TGCGCCAGCAGCTTGCAGGGTTCCTACGAGCAGTACTTC.